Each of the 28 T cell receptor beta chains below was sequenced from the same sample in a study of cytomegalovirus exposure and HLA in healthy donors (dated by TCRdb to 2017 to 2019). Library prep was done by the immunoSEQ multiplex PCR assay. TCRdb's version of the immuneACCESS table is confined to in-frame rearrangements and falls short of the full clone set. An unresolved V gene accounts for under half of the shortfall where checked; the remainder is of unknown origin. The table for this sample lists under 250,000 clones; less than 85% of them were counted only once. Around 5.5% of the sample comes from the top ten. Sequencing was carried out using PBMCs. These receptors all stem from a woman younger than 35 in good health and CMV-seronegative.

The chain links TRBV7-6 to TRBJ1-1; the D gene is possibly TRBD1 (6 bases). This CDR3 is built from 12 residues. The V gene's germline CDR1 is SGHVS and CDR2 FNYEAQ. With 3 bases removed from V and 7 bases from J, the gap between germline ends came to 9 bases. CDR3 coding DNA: TGTGCCAGCAGCTTGGTACAGGGTGAAGCTTTCTTT. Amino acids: CASSLVQGEAFF.

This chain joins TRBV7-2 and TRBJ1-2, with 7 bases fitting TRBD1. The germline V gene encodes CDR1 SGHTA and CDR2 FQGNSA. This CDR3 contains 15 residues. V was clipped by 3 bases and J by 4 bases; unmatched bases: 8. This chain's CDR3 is CASSLTGQVTYGYTF. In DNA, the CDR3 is TGTGCCAGCAGCTTGACCGGACAGGTGACCTATGGCTACACCTTC.

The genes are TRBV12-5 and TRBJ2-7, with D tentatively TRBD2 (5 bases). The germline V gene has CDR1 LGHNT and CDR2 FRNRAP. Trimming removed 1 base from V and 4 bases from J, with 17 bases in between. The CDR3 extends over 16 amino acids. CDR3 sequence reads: CASGLASPVLDYEQYF. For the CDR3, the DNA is TGTGCTAGTGGTTTGGCTAGTCCCGTACTAGATTACGAGCAGTACTTC.

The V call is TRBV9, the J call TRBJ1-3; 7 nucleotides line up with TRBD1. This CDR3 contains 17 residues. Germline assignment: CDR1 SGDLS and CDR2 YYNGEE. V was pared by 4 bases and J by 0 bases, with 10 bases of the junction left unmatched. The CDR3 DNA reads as TGTGCCAGCAGCCAACTACCTGGACAGGACTCTGGAAACACCATATATTTT. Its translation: CASSQLPGQDSGNTIYF.

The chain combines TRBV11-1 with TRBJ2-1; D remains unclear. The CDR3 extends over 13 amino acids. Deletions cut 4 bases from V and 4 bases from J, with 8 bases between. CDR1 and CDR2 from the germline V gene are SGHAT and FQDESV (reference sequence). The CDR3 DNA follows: TGTGCCAGCAGCTCCGGACGGTACAATGAGCAGTTCTTC. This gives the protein CASSSGRYNEQFF.

The CDR3 spells CASSVGQDEKLFF. Written as DNA, the CDR3 is TGTGCCAGCAGCGTAGGACAGGATGAAAAACTGTTTTTT. This rearrangement joins TRBV9 to TRBJ1-4, with a weak D call TRBD1 (6 bases). CDR3 size: 13 residues. Germline CDR1 reads SGDLS; CDR2 reads YYNGEE. The V and J ends lost 0 bases and 6 bases respectively, with 6 bases between them.

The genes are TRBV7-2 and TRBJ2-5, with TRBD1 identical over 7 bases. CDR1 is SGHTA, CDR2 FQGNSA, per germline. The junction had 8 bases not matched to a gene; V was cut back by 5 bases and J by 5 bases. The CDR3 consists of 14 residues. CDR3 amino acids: CASSPKGARETQYF. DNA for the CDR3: TGTGCCAGCAGCCCCAAGGGGGCCCGGGAGACCCAGTACTTC.

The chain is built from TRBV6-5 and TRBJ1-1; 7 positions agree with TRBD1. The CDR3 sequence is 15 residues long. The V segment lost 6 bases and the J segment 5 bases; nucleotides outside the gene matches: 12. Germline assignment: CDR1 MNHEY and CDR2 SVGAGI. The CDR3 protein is CASRPIDREVTEAFF. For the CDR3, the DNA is TGTGCCAGCAGACCGATCGACAGGGAGGTGACTGAAGCTTTCTTT.

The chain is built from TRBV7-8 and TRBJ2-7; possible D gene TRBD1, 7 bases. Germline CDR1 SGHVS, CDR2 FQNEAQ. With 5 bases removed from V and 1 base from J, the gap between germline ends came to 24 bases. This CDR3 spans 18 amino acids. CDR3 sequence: CASSGRDGGTEISYEQYF. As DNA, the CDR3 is TGTGCCAGCAGCGGTAGGGATGGAGGGACAGAGATATCCTACGAGCAGTACTTC. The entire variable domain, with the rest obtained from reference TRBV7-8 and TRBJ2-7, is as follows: GAGVSQSPRYKVAKRGQDVALRCDPISGHVSLFWYQQALGQGPEFLTYFQNEAQLDKSGLPSDRFFAERPEGSVSTLKIQRTQQEDSAVYLCASSGRDGGTEISYEQYFGPGTRLTVT.

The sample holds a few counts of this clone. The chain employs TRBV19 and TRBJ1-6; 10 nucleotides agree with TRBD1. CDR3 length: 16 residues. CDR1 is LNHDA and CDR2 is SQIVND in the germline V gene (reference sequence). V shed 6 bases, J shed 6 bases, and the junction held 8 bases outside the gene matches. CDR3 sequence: CASRPNRDRGNSPLHF. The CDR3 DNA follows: TGTGCCAGTAGGCCCAACCGGGACAGGGGTAATTCACCCCTCCACTTT.

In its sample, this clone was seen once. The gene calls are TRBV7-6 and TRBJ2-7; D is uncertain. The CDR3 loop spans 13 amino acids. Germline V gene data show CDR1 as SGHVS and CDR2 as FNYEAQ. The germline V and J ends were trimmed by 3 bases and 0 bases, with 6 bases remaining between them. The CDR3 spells CASSFPSSYEQYF. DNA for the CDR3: TGTGCCAGCAGCTTTCCTTCCTCCTACGAGCAGTACTTC. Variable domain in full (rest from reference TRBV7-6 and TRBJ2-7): GAGVSQSPRYKVTKRGQDVALRCDPISGHVSLYWYRQALGQGPEFLTYFNYEAQQDKSGLPNDRFSAERPEGSISTLTIQRTEQRDSAMYRCASSFPSSYEQYFGPGTRLTVT.

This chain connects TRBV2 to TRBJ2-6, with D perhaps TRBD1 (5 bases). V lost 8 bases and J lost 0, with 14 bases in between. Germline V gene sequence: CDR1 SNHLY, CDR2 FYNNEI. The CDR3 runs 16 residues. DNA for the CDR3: TGTGCCAGCCGAGTAGGGGCCTACTCTGGGGCCAACGTCCTGACTTTC. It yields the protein CASRVGAYSGANVLTF. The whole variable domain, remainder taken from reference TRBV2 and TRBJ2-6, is EPEVTQTPSHQVTQMGQEVILRCVPISNHLYFYWYRQILGQKVEFLVSFYNNEISEKSEIFDDQFSVERPDGSNFTLKIRSTKLEDSAMYFCASRVGAYSGANVLTFGAGSRLTVL.

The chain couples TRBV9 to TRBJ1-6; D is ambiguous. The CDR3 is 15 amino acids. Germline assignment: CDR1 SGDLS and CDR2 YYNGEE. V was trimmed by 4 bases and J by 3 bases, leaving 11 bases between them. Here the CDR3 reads CASSPRTDYNSPLHF. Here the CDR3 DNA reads TGTGCCAGCAGCCCGAGGACGGACTATAATTCACCCCTCCACTTT.

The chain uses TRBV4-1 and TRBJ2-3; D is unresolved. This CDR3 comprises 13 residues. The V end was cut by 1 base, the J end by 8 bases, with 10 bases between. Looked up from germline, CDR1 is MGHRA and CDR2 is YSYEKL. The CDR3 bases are TGCGCCAGCAGCCAAGGGACCCATGGTACGCAGTATTTT. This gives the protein CASSQGTHGTQYF.

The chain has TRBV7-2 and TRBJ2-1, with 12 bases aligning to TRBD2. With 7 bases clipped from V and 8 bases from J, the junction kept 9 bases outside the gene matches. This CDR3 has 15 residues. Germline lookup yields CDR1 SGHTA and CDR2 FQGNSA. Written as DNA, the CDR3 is TGTGCCAGCAACGTACTAGCGGGGGGTCCCGATGAGCAGTTCTTC. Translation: CASNVLAGGPDEQFF.

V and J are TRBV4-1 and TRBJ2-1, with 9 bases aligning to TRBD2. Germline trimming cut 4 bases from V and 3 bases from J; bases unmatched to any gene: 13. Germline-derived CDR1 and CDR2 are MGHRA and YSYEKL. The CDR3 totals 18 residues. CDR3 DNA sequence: TGCGCCAGCAGCCCCGTGGCGATAGCGGGAGAGGTCTACAATGAGCAGTTCTTC. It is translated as CASSPVAIAGEVYNEQFF.

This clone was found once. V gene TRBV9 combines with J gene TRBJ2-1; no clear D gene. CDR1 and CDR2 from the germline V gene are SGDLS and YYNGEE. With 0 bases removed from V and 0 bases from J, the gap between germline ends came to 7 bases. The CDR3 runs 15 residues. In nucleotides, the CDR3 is TGTGCCAGCAGCGTAGATGAAACCTCCTACAATGAGCAGTTCTTC. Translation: CASSVDETSYNEQFF.

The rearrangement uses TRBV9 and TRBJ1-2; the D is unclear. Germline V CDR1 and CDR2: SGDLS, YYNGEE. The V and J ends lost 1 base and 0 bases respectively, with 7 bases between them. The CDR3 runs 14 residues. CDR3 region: CASSVFPANYGYTF. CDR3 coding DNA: TGTGCCAGCAGCGTATTCCCAGCTAACTATGGCTACACCTTC.

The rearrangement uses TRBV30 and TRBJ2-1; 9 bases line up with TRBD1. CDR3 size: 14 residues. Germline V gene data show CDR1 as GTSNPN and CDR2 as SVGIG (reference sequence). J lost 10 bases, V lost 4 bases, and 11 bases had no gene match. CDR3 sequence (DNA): TGTGCCTGGACTTCCGGGACAGGGTTTTACGAGCAGTTCTTC. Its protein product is CAWTSGTGFYEQFF.

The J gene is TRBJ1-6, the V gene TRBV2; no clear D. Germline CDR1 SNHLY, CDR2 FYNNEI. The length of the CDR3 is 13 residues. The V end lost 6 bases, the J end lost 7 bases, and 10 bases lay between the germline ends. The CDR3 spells CASSRRENSPLHF. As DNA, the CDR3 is TGTGCCAGCAGCAGGAGAGAAAATTCACCCCTCCACTTT.

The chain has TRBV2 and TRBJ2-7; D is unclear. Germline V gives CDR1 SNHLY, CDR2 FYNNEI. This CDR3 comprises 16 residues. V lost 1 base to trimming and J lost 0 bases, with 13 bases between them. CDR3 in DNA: TGTGCCAGCAGTGAAGAAACAGTGGTAACCTCCTACGAGCAGTACTTC. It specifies CASSEETVVTSYEQYF.

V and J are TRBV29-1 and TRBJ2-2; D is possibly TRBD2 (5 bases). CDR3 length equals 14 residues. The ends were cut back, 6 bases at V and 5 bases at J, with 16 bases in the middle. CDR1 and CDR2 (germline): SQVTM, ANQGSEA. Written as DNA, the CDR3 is TGCAGCGTAGCAGCGGCTGACGGTACCGGGGAGCTGTTTTTT. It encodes CSVAAADGTGELFF.

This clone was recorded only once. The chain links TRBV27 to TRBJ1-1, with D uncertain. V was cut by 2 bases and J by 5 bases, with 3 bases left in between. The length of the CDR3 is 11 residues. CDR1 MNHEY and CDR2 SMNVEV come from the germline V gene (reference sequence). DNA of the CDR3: TGTGCCAGCAGTTTAGAGACTGAAGCTTTCTTT. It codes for CASSLETEAFF.

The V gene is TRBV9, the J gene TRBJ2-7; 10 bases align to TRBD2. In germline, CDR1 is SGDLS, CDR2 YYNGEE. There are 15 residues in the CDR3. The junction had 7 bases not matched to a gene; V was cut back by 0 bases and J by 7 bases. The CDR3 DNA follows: TGTGCCAGCAGCGTAGCTGCAGCGGGAGGGGAAGAGCAGTACTTC. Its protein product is CASSVAAAGGEEQYF.

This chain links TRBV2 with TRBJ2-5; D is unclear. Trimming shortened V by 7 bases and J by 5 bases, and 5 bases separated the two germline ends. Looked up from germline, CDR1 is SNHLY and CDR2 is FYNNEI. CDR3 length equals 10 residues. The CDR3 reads CASNWETQYF. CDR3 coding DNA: TGTGCCAGCAACTGGGAGACCCAGTACTTC. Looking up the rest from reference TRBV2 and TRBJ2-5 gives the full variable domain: EPEVTQTPSHQVTQMGQEVILRCVPISNHLYFYWYRQILGQKVEFLVSFYNNEISEKSEIFDDQFSVERPDGSNFTLKIRSTKLEDSAMYFCASNWETQYFGPGTRLLVL.

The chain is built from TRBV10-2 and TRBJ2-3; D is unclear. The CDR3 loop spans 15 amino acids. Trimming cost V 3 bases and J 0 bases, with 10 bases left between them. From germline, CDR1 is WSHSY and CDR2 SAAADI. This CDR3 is CASSDSLGSTDTQYF. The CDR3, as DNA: TGCGCCAGCAGTGACTCACTGGGAAGCACAGATACGCAGTATTTT.

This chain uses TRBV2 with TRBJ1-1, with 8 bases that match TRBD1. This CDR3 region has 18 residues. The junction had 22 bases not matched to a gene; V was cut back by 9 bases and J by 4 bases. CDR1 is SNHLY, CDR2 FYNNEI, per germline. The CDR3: CASTWRPGQEGGGTEAFF. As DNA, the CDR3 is TGTGCCAGTACCTGGAGGCCGGGACAGGAGGGTGGCGGCACTGAAGCTTTCTTT.

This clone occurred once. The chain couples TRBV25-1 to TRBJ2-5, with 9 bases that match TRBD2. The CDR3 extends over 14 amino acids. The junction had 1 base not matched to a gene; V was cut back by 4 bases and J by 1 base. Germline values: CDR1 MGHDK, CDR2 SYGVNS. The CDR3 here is CASSGRGGQETQYF. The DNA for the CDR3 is TGTGCCAGCAGTGGGCGGGGGGGCCAAGAGACCCAGTACTTC.